This TCR beta chain was identified in a study of radiotherapy plus CTLA-4 blockade in lung cancer. Germline V gives CDR1 MNHEY, CDR2 SVGAGI. Trimming pared 0 bases from V and 4 bases from J, leaving 9 bases between. CDR3 length: 14 residues. Sequencing was performed with immunoSEQ multiplex PCR; in TCRdb, only in-frame clones are kept and a portion is missing. The sample carries 30,000 to 50,000 clones, nearly 80% recorded once. Sequences were derived from peripheral blood, sampled from a patient treated with radiotherapy plus ipilimumab. The V and J genes are TRBV6-5 and TRBJ1-1; D is unclear. The source is a human donor with non-small cell lung cancer that progressed on radiotherapy plus ipilimumab. CDR3 region: CASSYSGRGTEAFF. CDR3 sequence (DNA): TGTGCCAGCAGTTACTCAGGGCGGGGCACTGAAGCTTTCTTT.